The T cell receptor beta chain under discussion was sequenced for a study of cytomegalovirus exposure and HLA in healthy donors. This PCR relied on a set of 60 Vbeta primers and 13 Jbeta primers. This table comes from immunoSEQ multiplex PCR, and its TCRdb copy is limited to in-frame clones, with some not included. The sample lists about 140,000 clones; around four fifths were seen once. This CDR3 is built from 21 residues. Germline loops: CDR1 MGHRA, CDR2 YSYEKL. Between the trimmed V and J ends, which lost 4 bases and 7 bases, there was a span of 35 bases. The genes are TRBV4-1 and TRBJ1-3; D perhaps matches TRBD1 (5 bases). The TCR originated in a boy younger than 10 in good health and CMV-seronegative. Sequencing used PBMCs. CDR3 sequence reads: CASSPHEIKIGQGRAKNTIYF. CDR3 in DNA: TGCGCCAGCAGCCCCCATGAGATAAAAATAGGGCAGGGCCGAGCGAAGAACACCATATATTTT.